The rows below give T cell receptor beta chains drawn from one sample of a study of cytomegalovirus exposure and HLA in healthy donors. Assay: immunoSEQ multiplex PCR; the TCRdb copy retains only in-frame clones and omits some. The repertoire holds about 250,000 clones, with more than 75% as singletons. Sequencing input: PBMCs. The receptors were sampled from a young man in good health and CMV-seropositive. CDR3s include the opening cysteine and the closing phenylalanine or tryptophan. D genes are given only for firm matches. Not every row has a clone size; where given, it reads once, few, many or a size class.

clone_size: NA
j_call: TRBJ2-7
d_call: NA
v_call: TRBV28
cdr3_nt: TGTGCCAGCAGTTTAGGGACAGCGGGATCCTACGAGCAGTACTTC
cdr3_aa: CASSLGTAGSYEQYF

clone_size: NA
j_call: TRBJ2-1
d_call: NA
v_call: TRBV5-1
cdr3_nt: TGCGCCTCCCGAGGGGGGGCTGGGAATGAGCAGTTCTTC
cdr3_aa: CASRGGAGNEQFF

clone_size: once
j_call: TRBJ2-1
d_call: TRBD2
v_call: TRBV11-2
cdr3_nt: TGTGCCAGCATCCGACTAGCGGGAGGGCGGTACAATGAGCAGTTCTTC
cdr3_aa: CASIRLAGGRYNEQFF

clone_size: NA
j_call: TRBJ1-2
d_call: TRBD1
v_call: TRBV10-3
cdr3_nt: TGTGCCATCGCCGATGGACAGGGGGCAGGGGCTAACTATGGCTACACCTTC
cdr3_aa: CAIADGQGAGANYGYTF

clone_size: NA
j_call: TRBJ1-5
d_call: NA
v_call: TRBV6-1
cdr3_nt: TGTGCCAGCAGTGATGAGGAGCGACCTCGGGGCAATCAGCCCCAGCATTTT
cdr3_aa: CASSDEERPRGNQPQHF

clone_size: NA
j_call: TRBJ2-7
d_call: NA
v_call: TRBV18
cdr3_nt: TGTGCCAGCTCCCCGGGTACCTACGAGCAGTACTTC
cdr3_aa: CASSPGTYEQYF

clone_size: NA
j_call: TRBJ2-1
d_call: TRBD1
v_call: TRBV6-5
cdr3_nt: TGTGCCAGCAGCCCCTCCCGGGACAGGGGCAATGAGCAGTTCTTC
cdr3_aa: CASSPSRDRGNEQFF

clone_size: NA
j_call: TRBJ2-7
d_call: TRBD2
v_call: TRBV2
cdr3_nt: TGTGCCAGCAGTGTCATAGCGGGAGGGTACTACGAGCAGTACTTC
cdr3_aa: CASSVIAGGYYEQYF

clone_size: NA
j_call: TRBJ2-7
d_call: TRBD1
v_call: TRBV29-1
cdr3_nt: TGCAGCGTTGAACTTCAAAGGACAGGCAACTACGAGCAGTACTTC
cdr3_aa: CSVELQRTGNYEQYF

clone_size: NA
j_call: TRBJ1-1
d_call: NA
v_call: TRBV10-1
cdr3_nt: TGCGCCAGCAGTGAACCCGGGGGCACTGAAGCTTTCTTT
cdr3_aa: CASSEPGGTEAFF

clone_size: NA
j_call: TRBJ2-1
d_call: TRBD2
v_call: TRBV30
cdr3_nt: TGTGCCTGGAGTGAGGGACTAGCGGCATACAATGAGCAGTTCTTC
cdr3_aa: CAWSEGLAAYNEQFF

clone_size: NA
j_call: TRBJ2-7
d_call: NA
v_call: TRBV7-4
cdr3_nt: TGTGCCAGCATCCTACTTTGGGGGAGCTCCTACGAGCAGTACTTC
cdr3_aa: CASILLWGSSYEQYF

clone_size: NA
j_call: TRBJ2-7
d_call: TRBD2
v_call: TRBV5-1
cdr3_nt: TGCGCCAGCAGCGGGGAAGCGGGATATTTGGACGAGCAGTACTTC
cdr3_aa: CASSGEAGYLDEQYF

clone_size: few
j_call: TRBJ1-1
d_call: NA
v_call: TRBV5-1
cdr3_nt: TGCGCCAGCAGCTCGTTTGGTCAGGGAACTGAAGCTTTCTTT
cdr3_aa: CASSSFGQGTEAFF

clone_size: NA
j_call: TRBJ1-5
d_call: TRBD1
v_call: TRBV28
cdr3_nt: TGTGCCAGCAGTTTGGGGACAGGGCTTCAGCCCCAGCATTTT
cdr3_aa: CASSLGTGLQPQHF

clone_size: NA
j_call: TRBJ1-1
d_call: NA
v_call: TRBV4-1
cdr3_nt: TGCGCCAGCAGCCAAGCGTTTGAGAACACTGAAGCTTTCTTT
cdr3_aa: CASSQAFENTEAFF

clone_size: NA
j_call: TRBJ1-1
d_call: NA
v_call: TRBV4-1
cdr3_nt: TGCGCCAGCAGCCAAGCTTCACAGGGGAACACTGAAGCTTTCTTT
cdr3_aa: CASSQASQGNTEAFF